Below are 10 T cell receptor beta chains sequenced from a single sample in a study of blood T cell repertoires in COVID-19. Profiling relied on immunoSEQ multiplex PCR, and the TCRdb table lists in-frame clones only, not all of them. There are about 320,000 clones in the sample; around four fifths occur only once, and roughly 1.1% lies in the top ten. Sequencing was done on a sample of peripheral blood. The receptor source for this set is a woman in her forties or fifties with acute or convalescent COVID-19.

V and J are TRBV5-1 and TRBJ2-1; 15 nucleotides match TRBD2. The V and J ends lost 4 bases and 3 bases, in that order; junction bases with no gene match: 5. Germline V CDR1 and CDR2: SGHRS, YFSETQ. This CDR3 spans 17 amino acids. CDR3 residues: CASSLGTSGGLYNEQFF. The CDR3 DNA reads as TGCGCCAGCAGCCTAGGGACTAGCGGGGGGCTCTACAATGAGCAGTTCTTC.

Comments on this clone: This same CDR3 is encoded by further DNA sequences in the sample. The CDR3 sequence is CASSVAPGLYNEQFF. CDR3 bases: TGTGCCAGCAGCGTAGCTCCGGGACTTTACAATGAGCAGTTCTTC. The V and J genes are TRBV9 and TRBJ2-1; D may be TRBD2 (6 bases). This CDR3 region has 15 residues. V shed 0 bases and J shed 4 bases, with 11 bases lying between them. Germline loops: CDR1 SGDLS, CDR2 YYNGEE.

The chain couples TRBV20-1 to TRBJ1-2; D is possibly TRBD1 (6 bases). Per germline, CDR1 DFQATT and CDR2 SNEGSKA (reference sequence). This CDR3 is built from 11 residues. V lost 7 bases, J lost 4 bases, and 10 bases lay in between. CDR3 protein: CSGQGTYGYTF. CDR3 coding DNA: TGCAGTGGGCAGGGGACCTATGGCTACACCTTC.

V is TRBV18 and J is TRBJ2-3, with unresolved D. Germline V gene data show CDR1 as KGHSH and CDR2 as LQKENI. The CDR3 consists of 13 residues. Trimming left V 2 bases short and J 2 bases short, with 5 bases between. CDR3 bases: TGTGCCAGCTCACCAAGCCTCACAGATACGCAGTATTTT. This sequence encodes CASSPSLTDTQYF. The complete variable domain, with remaining parts taken from reference TRBV18 and TRBJ2-3, reads NAGVMQNPRHLVRRRGQEARLRCSPMKGHSHVYWYRQLPEEGLKFMVYLQKENIIDESGMPKERFSAEFPKEGPSILRIQQVVRGDSAAYFCASSPSLTDTQYFGPGTRLTVL.

The chain links TRBV5-1 to TRBJ2-1; 9 bases agree with TRBD2. J lost 5 bases, V lost 9 bases, and 6 bases had no gene match. Germline V gene sequence: CDR1 SGHRS, CDR2 YFSETQ. There are 13 residues in the CDR3. The CDR3 protein is CATGTSLDNEQFF. The CDR3 DNA follows: TGCGCCACCGGGACTAGCTTAGACAATGAGCAGTTCTTC.

The V call is TRBV27, the J call TRBJ1-5; 8 nucleotides agree with TRBD1. Unmatched junction bases numbered 4, after V lost 5 bases and J lost 4 bases. This CDR3 region has 14 residues. CDR1 MNHEY and CDR2 SMNVEV come from the germline V gene (reference sequence). CDR3: CASSPWTGNQPQHF. CDR3 nucleotide sequence: TGTGCCAGCAGTCCATGGACAGGGAATCAGCCCCAGCATTTT.

On this clone itself: This sample also contains other DNA sequences that code for the same CDR3. The rearrangement joins TRBV5-1 to TRBJ1-1; 8 nucleotides match TRBD1. The V gene's germline CDR1 is SGHRS and CDR2 YFSETQ. The junction had 3 bases not matched to a gene; V was cut back by 4 bases and J by 1 base. CDR3 length equals 14 residues. The CDR3 sequence: CASSLQGGNTEAFF. The DNA of the CDR3 is TGCGCCAGCAGCCTACAGGGGGGGAACACTGAAGCTTTCTTT.

This clone came up once. The chain employs TRBV4-1 and TRBJ2-3; 7 positions match TRBD1. Per germline, CDR1 MGHRA and CDR2 YSYEKL. V trimming: 1 base; J trimming: 0 bases; junction bases outside the gene matches: 10. This CDR3 region has 18 residues. CDR3 DNA: TGCGCCAGCAGCCAAGTCGGCAGGGGGTTTCCTAGCACAGATACGCAGTATTTT. The encoded protein is CASSQVGRGFPSTDTQYF.

The V gene is TRBV9, the J gene TRBJ2-2; 7 bases agree with TRBD2. Germline V gene data show CDR1 as SGDLS and CDR2 as YYNGEE. The CDR3 spans 16 residues. Unmatched junction bases numbered 3, after V lost 0 bases and J lost 1 base. The CDR3 spells CASSVDPGGNTGELFF. CDR3 DNA sequence: TGTGCCAGCAGCGTAGACCCGGGGGGGAACACCGGGGAGCTGTTTTTT.

The rearrangement joins TRBV2 to TRBJ1-5; D is unclear. Between the trimmed V and J ends, which lost 3 bases and 4 bases, there was a span of 16 bases. Germline V gene lookup returns CDR1 SNHLY and CDR2 FYNNEI. The CDR3 covers 16 residues. The CDR3 DNA follows: TGTGCCAGCAGTGATCCCGCGGGCCAGTCGAATCAGCCCCAGCATTTT. Its protein is CASSDPAGQSNQPQHF. The full variable domain, its missing parts supplied by reference TRBV2 and TRBJ1-5, is EPEVTQTPSHQVTQMGQEVILRCVPISNHLYFYWYRQILGQKVEFLVSFYNNEISEKSEIFDDQFSVERPDGSNFTLKIRSTKLEDSAMYFCASSDPAGQSNQPQHFGDGTRLSIL.